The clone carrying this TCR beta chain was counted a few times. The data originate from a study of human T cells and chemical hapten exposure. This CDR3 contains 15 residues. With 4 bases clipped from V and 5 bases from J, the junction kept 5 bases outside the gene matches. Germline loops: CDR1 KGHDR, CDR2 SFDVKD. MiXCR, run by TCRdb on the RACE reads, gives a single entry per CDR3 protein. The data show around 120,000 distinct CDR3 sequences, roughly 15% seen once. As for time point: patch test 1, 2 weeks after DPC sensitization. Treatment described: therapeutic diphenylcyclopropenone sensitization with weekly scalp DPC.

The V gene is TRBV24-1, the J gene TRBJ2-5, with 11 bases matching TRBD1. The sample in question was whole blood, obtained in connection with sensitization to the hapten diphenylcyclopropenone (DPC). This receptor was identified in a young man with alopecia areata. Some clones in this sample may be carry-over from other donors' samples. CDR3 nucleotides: TGTGCCACCAGTGAGCAGGACAGGGGGCTGGAGACCCAGTACTTC. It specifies CATSEQDRGLETQYF.